Here is one TCR beta chain with its context. This sample is part of a study of blood T cell repertoires in COVID-19. Across the whole study: The origin of the acute and convalescent COVID-19 samples was the United States, Italy and Spain.

Sequencing was performed with immunoSEQ multiplex PCR; in TCRdb, only in-frame clones are kept and a portion is missing. The sample holds roughly 260,000 clones; roughly 86% are singletons and the top ten take 11%. The CDR3 extends over 14 amino acids. V was pared by 0 bases and J by 4 bases, with 12 bases between. Germline V CDR1 and CDR2: GTSNPN, SVGIG (reference sequence). This receptor was taken from a woman under 40 with COVID-19, enrolled during active disease. This chain connects TRBV30 to TRBJ1-1; tentative D call: TRBD1 (5 bases). What was sequenced was peripheral blood. This chain's CDR3 is CAWSVHQGITEAFF. The CDR3 nucleotides are TGTGCCTGGAGTGTACATCAGGGCATCACTGAAGCTTTCTTT.